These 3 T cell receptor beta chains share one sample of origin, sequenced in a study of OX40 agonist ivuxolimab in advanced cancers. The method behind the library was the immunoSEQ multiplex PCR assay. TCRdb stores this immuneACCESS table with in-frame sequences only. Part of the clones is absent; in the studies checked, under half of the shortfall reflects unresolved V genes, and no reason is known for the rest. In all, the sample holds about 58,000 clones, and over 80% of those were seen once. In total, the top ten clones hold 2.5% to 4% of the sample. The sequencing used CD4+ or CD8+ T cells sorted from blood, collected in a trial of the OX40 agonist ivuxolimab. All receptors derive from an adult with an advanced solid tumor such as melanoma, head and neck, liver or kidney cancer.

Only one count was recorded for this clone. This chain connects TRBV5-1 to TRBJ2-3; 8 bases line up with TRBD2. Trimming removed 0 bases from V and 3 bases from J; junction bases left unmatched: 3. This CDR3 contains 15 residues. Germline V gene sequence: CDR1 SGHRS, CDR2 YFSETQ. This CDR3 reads CASSLDGGATDTQYF. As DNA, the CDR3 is TGCGCCAGCAGCTTGGACGGGGGGGCAACAGATACGCAGTATTTT.

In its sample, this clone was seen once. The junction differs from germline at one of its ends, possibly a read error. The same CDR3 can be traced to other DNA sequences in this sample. CDR3 nucleotides: TGTGCCAGCAGCTTTAAAGGTCGCTTCTACGAGCAATACTTC. It codes for CASSFKGRFYEQYF. The chain is built from TRBV5-5 and TRBJ2-7; no reliable D call. The CDR3 covers 14 residues. CDR1 SGHKS and CDR2 YYEKEE come from the germline V gene (reference sequence).

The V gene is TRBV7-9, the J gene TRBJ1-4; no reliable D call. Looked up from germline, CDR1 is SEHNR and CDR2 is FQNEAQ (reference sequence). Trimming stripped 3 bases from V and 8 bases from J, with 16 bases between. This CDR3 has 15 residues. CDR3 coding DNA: TGTGCCAGCAGCTTGGGGAGTCCCCGCCAGGAAAAACTGTTTTTT. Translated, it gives CASSLGSPRQEKLFF.